The sequence of this TCR beta chain was determined in a study of siplizumab effects on memory and regulatory T cells. The study's findings and limits: Siplizumab cultures yielded proliferating Tregs whose suppressive function was not confirmed. About 80-97% of proliferating CD4+ or CD8+ clones had no assignable naive or memory phenotype. Reactions containing siplizumab showed mappable alloreactive CD4+ clones averaging approximately 75% Treg-derived, versus under 30% in controls.

Per sample, around 91,000 TCR templates were assayed. Profiled with immunoSEQ multiplex PCR; TCRdb holds only in-frame clones, not every one. This table holds under 110,000 clones, roughly 91% found once. Comments on this clone: Its antigen remains unidentified.

The sample consisted of non-Treg CD4+ T cells sorted from blood. This receptor was identified in a human donor in good health.

CDR3 amino acids: CASSRARPETQYF. DNA for the CDR3: TGCGCCAGCAGCCGAGCCCGGCCTGAGACGCAGTATTTT. This chain joins TRBV5-1 and TRBJ2-3; D is uncertain. CDR1 and CDR2 from the germline V gene are SGHRS and YFSETQ. With 4 bases removed from V and 9 bases from J, the gap between germline ends came to 15 bases. This CDR3 is 13 amino acids long. Based on the CDR3 plus reference TRBV5-1 and TRBJ2-3, the full variable domain is KAGVTQTPRYLIKTRGQQVTLSCSPISGHRSVSWYQQTPGQGLQFLFEYFSETQRNKGNFPGRFSGRQFSNSRSEMNVSTLELGDSALYLCASSRARPETQYFGPGTRLTVL.